This TCR beta chain was found in a study of blood T cell repertoires in COVID-19. Clones were read by immunoSEQ multiplex PCR, and TCRdb kept only the in-frame ones, dropping some. Among some 400,000 clones listed, roughly 90% were seen once. Trimming removed 6 bases from V and 6 bases from J, with 7 bases in between. This CDR3 has 10 residues. Germline lookup yields CDR1 DFQATT and CDR2 SNEGSKA (reference sequence). The gene calls are TRBV20-1 and TRBJ2-3, with a tentative D call TRBD2 (5 bases). Input material: PBMCs or T cells enriched from blood (not recorded which). The TCR originated in a woman aged 40 to 50 who had been exposed to COVID-19. CDR3 DNA sequence: TGCAGTGCAGAGGGTGATACGCAGTATTTT. It specifies CSAEGDTQYF.